The clone carrying this T cell receptor (beta chain) was recorded once. Some clones are missing from TCRdb's copy, which holds only in-frame ones; the method was immunoSEQ multiplex PCR. Counted here are about 54,000 clones, nearly 96% occurring once; the ten biggest clones make up around 1.9%. The sample originates from a study of control samples from healthy donors and cancer patients. Germline V gives CDR1 SGHTA, CDR2 FQGNSA. The CDR3 length is 15 residues. Trimming at V came to 5 bases and at J to 5 bases, leaving 10 bases not matched to a gene. This chain joins TRBV7-2 and TRBJ2-5; 8 bases are a match to TRBD2. The TCR comes from a woman aged 25 to 45 in good health. Sequenced input: blood. The CDR3 loop is CASSEGLAGSETQYF. The CDR3 DNA sequence: TGTGCCAGCAGCGAAGGACTAGCCGGGAGTGAGACCCAGTACTTC.